One and the same sample provided the 5 T cell receptor beta chains below, sequenced in a study of cytotoxic CD8 clonotypes in ibrutinib-treated CLL. Clones were sequenced by immunoSEQ multiplex PCR, and TCRdb holds only the in-frame ones, with some missing. Altogether some 290,000 clones are present, about 80% being singletons, with the ten largest covering over 5%. Sequences were derived from PBMCs, sampled before ibrutinib treatment. These receptors were taken from a human donor with chronic lymphocytic leukemia.

This sequence joins TRBV25-1 and TRBJ1-1, with no clear D. Germline V CDR1 and CDR2: MGHDK, SYGVNS. V was shortened by 1 base and J by 1 base, with 10 bases between the two germline ends. CDR3 size: 15 residues. The CDR3 sequence: CASSEWREGNTEAFF. The CDR3, as DNA: TGTGCCAGCAGTGAATGGAGGGAAGGGAACACTGAAGCTTTCTTT.

The V gene is TRBV4-2, the J gene TRBJ2-7; D gene ambiguous. The V gene's germline CDR1 is LGHNA and CDR2 YNFKEQ. Trimming removed 1 base at V and 2 bases at J, with 15 bases between. The CDR3 is 16 residues long. CDR3 loop: CASSQGLDAGPYEQYF. The CDR3 coding sequence is TGTGCCAGCAGCCAAGGTTTAGACGCTGGCCCCTACGAGCAGTACTTC.

This clone occurred once. CDR3 protein: CASRLKGTPYNEQFF. The CDR3 DNA reads as TGTGCCAGCAGGCTTAAGGGGACCCCCTACAATGAGCAGTTCTTC. The V call is TRBV5-6, the J call TRBJ2-1; D is tentatively TRBD1 or TRBD2 (5 bases each). Germline CDR1 is SGHDT and CDR2 is YYEEEE. The germline V and J ends were trimmed by 5 bases and 2 bases, with 14 bases remaining between them. The CDR3 extends over 15 amino acids.

V and J are TRBV7-2 and TRBJ1-2, with 8 bases lining up with TRBD1. CDR3 size: 13 residues. V lost 4 bases to trimming and J lost 4 bases; unmatched junction nucleotides: 2. Germline V lookup: CDR1 SGHTA, CDR2 FQGNSA. The CDR3 nucleotides read TGTGCCAGCAGCTCAGGGGGCTCCTATGGCTACACCTTC. Translated: CASSSGGSYGYTF. Filled out from reference TRBV7-2 and TRBJ1-2, the complete variable domain reads GAGVSQSPSNKVTEKGKDVELRCDPISGHTALYWYRQSLGQGLEFLIYFQGNSAPDKSGLPSDRFSAERTGGSVSTLTIQRTQQEDSAVYLCASSSGGSYGYTFGSGTRLTVV.

The V and J genes are TRBV6-1 and TRBJ1-3; 8 bases line up with TRBD1. Germline CDR1 and CDR2: MNHNS and SASEGT. CDR3 length: 15 amino acids. V trimming: 7 bases; J trimming: 8 bases; junction bases outside the gene matches: 13. CDR3: CASIKTGAVGDTIYF. The CDR3 coding sequence is TGTGCCAGCATAAAGACAGGGGCTGTCGGAGACACCATATATTTT.